The 17 T cell receptor beta chains below come from one sample, sequenced in a study of blood T cell repertoires in COVID-19. This table comes from immunoSEQ multiplex PCR, and its TCRdb copy is limited to in-frame clones, with some not included. The sample gives hundreds of thousands of clones, 84% of which show up once; 15% to 20% is in the top ten. The specimen was peripheral blood. Receptors originate from a woman aged 80 or over with active or convalescent COVID-19.

The rearrangement uses TRBV4-2 and TRBJ1-5; possibly TRBD1 for D (5 bases). The CDR3 covers 16 residues. The germline V gene encodes CDR1 LGHNA and CDR2 YNFKEQ. V lost 0 bases and J 4 bases, leaving 13 bases between the germline ends. DNA of the CDR3: TGTGCCAGCAGCCAAGACCGCATGGGGCGGAATCAGCCCCAGCATTTT. Translated: CASSQDRMGRNQPQHF.

V usage is TRBV4-2 and J usage is TRBJ1-5; TRBD1 is a possible D gene (5 bases). CDR1 and CDR2 (germline): LGHNA, YNFKEQ. The CDR3 has 15 amino acids. Trimming pared 4 bases from V and 5 bases from J, leaving 15 bases between. CDR3 bases: TGTGCCAGCAGCCGCAAAAAACAAGGGGATCAGCCCCAGCATTTT. It translates to CASSRKKQGDQPQHF.

The genes are TRBV25-1 and TRBJ2-1; 8 nucleotides align to TRBD2. Germline V gives CDR1 MGHDK, CDR2 SYGVNS. The CDR3 runs to 15 residues. Trimming at V came to 4 bases and at J to 4 bases, leaving 6 bases not matched to a gene. In DNA form, the CDR3 reads TGTGCCAGCAGTGCGGTTAGCGGGGCTTACAATGAGCAGTTCTTC. Its translation is CASSAVSGAYNEQFF.

This clone showed up just once. V is TRBV9 and J is TRBJ1-4; D is ambiguous. The CDR3 extends over 16 amino acids. V shed 0 bases and J shed 0 bases, with 9 bases lying between them. In germline, CDR1 is SGDLS, CDR2 YYNGEE. CDR3 sequence (DNA): TGTGCCAGCAGCGTAGGCGGCACTGCAACTAATGAAAAACTGTTTTTT. This translates into CASSVGGTATNEKLFF. Filled out from reference TRBV9 and TRBJ1-4, the complete variable domain reads DSGVTQTPKHLITATGQRVTLRCSPRSGDLSVYWYQQSLDQGLQFLIQYYNGEERAKGNILERFSAQQFPDLHSELNLSSLELGDSALYFCASSVGGTATNEKLFFGSGTQLSVL.

The rearrangement links TRBV28 to TRBJ2-7; 8 positions agree with TRBD1. Germline CDR1 is MDHEN and CDR2 is SYDVKM. The V gene end was trimmed by 3 bases and the J gene end by 2 bases; junction bases not matched to a gene: 6. The CDR3 contains 15 residues. Here the CDR3 DNA reads TGTGCCAGCAGTTTGGGCAGGGGGCTAGCCTACGAGCAGTACTTC. It specifies CASSLGRGLAYEQYF.

This chain uses TRBV4-3 with TRBJ1-4; D possibly corresponds to TRBD1 (6 bases). Per germline, CDR1 LGHNA and CDR2 YSLEER. Trimming took 2 bases from V and 0 from J, leaving 7 bases between them. This CDR3 region has 15 residues. This CDR3 is CASSQRTATNEKLFF. The DNA of the CDR3 is TGCGCCAGCAGCCAACGGACAGCAACTAATGAAAAACTGTTTTTT.

CDR3 amino acids: CASSPPRPRGSYEQYF. The CDR3 DNA follows: TGTGCCAGCAGCCCCCCCCGACCACGGGGCTCCTACGAGCAGTACTTC. The chain has TRBV3-1 (or the pseudogene TRBV3-2) and TRBJ2-7; D is perhaps TRBD2 (5 bases). V was pared by 4 bases and J by 0 bases, with 16 bases between. Per the germline V gene, CDR1 is LGHDT and CDR2 is YNNKEL (reference sequence). The CDR3 runs to 16 residues.

This clone was seen at least ten times. The CDR3 is CASSPTEQGHGYTF. In nucleotides, the CDR3 is TGCGCCAGCAGCCCTACTGAACAGGGGCATGGCTACACCTTC. This chain links TRBV5-1 with TRBJ1-2, with TRBD1 identical over 7 bases. In germline, CDR1 is SGHRS, CDR2 YFSETQ. The CDR3 runs to 14 residues. The V gene end was trimmed by 4 bases and the J gene end by 6 bases; junction bases not matched to a gene: 9.

The chain joins TRBV5-1 to TRBJ2-1; no definite D call. CDR3 length equals 14 residues. Germline lookup yields CDR1 SGHRS and CDR2 YFSETQ. V was shortened by 4 bases and J by 1 base, with 9 bases between the two germline ends. CDR3 nucleotide sequence: TGCGCCAGCAGCCCCCTTCCGTCCTACAATGAGCAGTTCTTC. This gives the protein CASSPLPSYNEQFF.

The V and J genes are TRBV2 and TRBJ1-2; a weak D match, TRBD1 (5 bases). CDR1 and CDR2 (germline): SNHLY, FYNNEI. The CDR3 covers 14 residues. V was clipped by 3 bases and J by 0 bases, with 8 bases between them. The CDR3 bases are TGTGCCAGCAGTGACGAGACAGCTAACTATGGCTACACCTTC. Protein sequence: CASSDETANYGYTF.

The CDR3 nucleotides are TGTGCCATCAAGGGCGGGACTCGGAATTCCCCCTACGAGCAGTACTTC. Its protein product is CAIKGGTRNSPYEQYF. V is TRBV10-3 and J is TRBJ2-7; the D gene is possibly TRBD2 (6 bases). V lost 7 bases to trimming and J lost 2 bases, with 21 bases between them. This CDR3 spans 16 amino acids. Germline lookup yields CDR1 ENHRY and CDR2 SYGVKD.

This rearrangement joins TRBV5-1 to TRBJ2-5; maybe TRBD2 (5 bases). Germline CDR1 SGHRS, CDR2 YFSETQ. V gave up 5 bases and J gave up 7 bases, with 18 bases separating them. The CDR3 sequence is 14 residues long. The CDR3 bases are TGCGCCAGCAGTACCTTCGGGGTTCGGGGGACCCAGTACTTC. Translating it yields CASSTFGVRGTQYF.

On this clone itself: The same CDR3 is also encoded by other DNA sequences in this sample. The CDR3 DNA sequence: TGTGCCAGCAGTCGACGGCAGGGGATGAATTCACCCCTCCACTTT. It codes for CASSRRQGMNSPLHF. The gene calls are TRBV28 and TRBJ1-6, with D possibly being TRBD1 (6 bases). With 5 bases removed from V and 7 bases from J, the gap between germline ends came to 15 bases. Germline values: CDR1 MDHEN, CDR2 SYDVKM. This CDR3 comprises 15 residues.

There are a few counts of this clone. This chain uses TRBV19 with TRBJ2-7; 9 positions match TRBD2. This CDR3 is built from 16 residues. Trimming took 5 bases from V and 4 from J; bases not matched to a gene: 12. In germline, CDR1 is LNHDA, CDR2 SQIVND (reference sequence). The CDR3 loop reads CASSLIAGATSYEQYF. DNA for the CDR3: TGTGCCAGTAGTCTCATAGCGGGGGCCACATCTTACGAGCAGTACTTC.

The rearrangement joins TRBV7-6 to TRBJ1-3; TRBD1 is a possible D gene (5 bases). The CDR3 loop spans 16 amino acids. From germline, CDR1 is SGHVS and CDR2 FNYEAQ. Trimming took off 0 bases at V and 8 bases at J, with 17 bases between the two ends. CDR3 nucleotide sequence: TGTGCCAGCAGCTTAGCGGGGCAAACCGGCCCAGACACCATATATTTT. Translation gives CASSLAGQTGPDTIYF.

V is TRBV9 and J is TRBJ2-2; D is perhaps TRBD2 (5 bases). In germline, CDR1 is SGDLS, CDR2 YYNGEE. There are 15 residues in the CDR3. The V end lost 4 bases, the J end lost 3 bases, and 13 bases lay between the germline ends. The CDR3, as DNA: TGTGCCAGCAGCCCAAGAGGGAGCTACACCGGGGAGCTGTTTTTT. Amino acids: CASSPRGSYTGELFF.

The chain has TRBV3-1 (or the pseudogene TRBV3-2) and TRBJ2-5; 11 positions agree with TRBD2. Germline V gene lookup returns CDR1 LGHDT and CDR2 YNNKEL (reference sequence). This CDR3 comprises 15 residues. V dropped 4 bases and J dropped 4; count of bases not matched to a gene: 5. The CDR3: CASSPTGTSGETQYF. In nucleotides, the CDR3 is TGTGCCAGCAGCCCTACCGGGACTAGCGGAGAGACCCAGTACTTC.